This entry is about one T cell receptor (beta chain). Its antigen is unidentified. These data originate in a study of cytomegalovirus exposure and HLA in healthy donors. Findings of the study overall: About 87% or about 30% of the time was how often most TCR beta V segments were productive, according to an earlier analysis. In a later analysis, a genetic analysis reported fewer productive-TCR N-insertions in an Asian-associated ancestry cluster than the cohort average. TCR beta V- and J-gene trimming, according to a later analysis, was linked to a missense DCLRE1C variant. In vitro, three CMV-associated chains proved specific for CMV antigens.

The PCR ran on 60 Vbeta and 13 Jbeta primers. Data came from immunoSEQ multiplex PCR; TCRdb stores just in-frame clones and leaves some out. The repertoire holds 72,000 or so clones, with 75% to 80% as singletons. The CDR3 extends over 13 amino acids. V lost 4 bases and J 2 bases, leaving 11 bases between the germline ends. Looked up from germline, CDR1 is GTSNPN and CDR2 is SVGIG (reference sequence). The receptor was derived from a man younger than 35 in good health and CMV-seropositive. The source material was PBMCs. The rearrangement links TRBV30 to TRBJ1-2; maybe TRBD1 (5 bases). CDR3 loop: CAWTVDSNYGYTF. CDR3 DNA sequence: TGTGCCTGGACGGTAGACAGCAACTATGGCTACACCTTC.